This T cell receptor beta chain was documented in a study of blood T cell repertoires in COVID-19. In the study overall: The United States, Italy and Spain provided the acute and convalescent COVID-19 samples. Nucleic acid was either cDNA or gDNA, and it came from T cells, B-cell-depleted T cells, or PBMCs.

The CDR3 is made up of 16 amino acids. Germline V gene lookup returns CDR1 LNHNV and CDR2 YYDKDF (reference sequence). V shed 0 bases and J shed 4 bases, with 13 bases lying between them. Original analysis: Amplification from reference gene primers served as the basis for estimated nucleated cell counts. The data were produced by immunoSEQ multiplex PCR, yet TCRdb's version contains in-frame clones alone and is incomplete. Clonal size and the V and J genes are those of that table, whereas D and trimming came from the DNA. Seen here are tens of thousands of clones, roughly 90% observed once, and the top ten hold about 3.9%.

This TCR derives from a human donor in a cohort sampled during active COVID-19. V and J are TRBV15 and TRBJ1-5; no firm D call. The sample taken for sequencing was peripheral blood. CDR3 residues: CATSRDGEVGNQPQHF. The CDR3, as DNA: TGTGCCACCAGCAGAGATGGGGAGGTAGGGAATCAGCCCCAGCATTTT. The whole variable domain, filled in from reference TRBV15 and TRBJ1-5, reads DAMVIQNPRYQVTQFGKPVTLSCSQTLNHNVMYWYQQKSSQAPKLLFHYYDKDFNNEADTPDNFQSRRPNTSFCFLDIRSPGLGDTAMYLCATSRDGEVGNQPQHFGDGTRLSIL.